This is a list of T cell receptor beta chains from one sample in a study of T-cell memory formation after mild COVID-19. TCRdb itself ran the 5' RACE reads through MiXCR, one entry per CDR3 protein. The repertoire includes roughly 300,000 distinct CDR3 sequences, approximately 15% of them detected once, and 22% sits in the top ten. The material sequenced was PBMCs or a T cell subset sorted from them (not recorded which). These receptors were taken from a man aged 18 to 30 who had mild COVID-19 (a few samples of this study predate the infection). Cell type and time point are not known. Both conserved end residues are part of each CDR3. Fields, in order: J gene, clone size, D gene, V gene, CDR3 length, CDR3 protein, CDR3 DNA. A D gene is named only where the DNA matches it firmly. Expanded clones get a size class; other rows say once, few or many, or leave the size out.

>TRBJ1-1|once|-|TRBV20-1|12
CSARGGGREAFF
TGCAGTGCCCGGGGCGGGGGGAGAGAAGCTTTCTTT
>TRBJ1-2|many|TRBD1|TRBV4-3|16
CASSQSTGGANYGYTF
TGCGCCAGCAGCCAATCCACAGGGGGCGCTAACTATGGCTACACCTTC
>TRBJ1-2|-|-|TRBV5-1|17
CASSFTPRPERPYGYTF
TGCGCCAGCAGCTTTACACCTCGGCCGGAAAGACCTTATGGCTACACCTTC
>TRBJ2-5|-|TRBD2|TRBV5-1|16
CASSSGLAGPQETQYF
TGCGCCAGCAGCTCTGGACTAGCGGGTCCCCAAGAGACCCAGTACTTC
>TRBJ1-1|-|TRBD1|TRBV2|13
CASSDQGAFEAFF
TGTGCCAGCAGTGATCAGGGGGCTTTTGAAGCTTTCTTT
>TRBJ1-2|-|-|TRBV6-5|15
CASSYSGPGGYGYTF
TGTGCCAGCAGTTACTCGGGACCGGGAGGATATGGCTACACCTTC
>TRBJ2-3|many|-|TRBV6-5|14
CASSRRSFTDTQYF
TGTGCCAGCAGTCGACGGTCCTTCACAGATACGCAGTATTTT
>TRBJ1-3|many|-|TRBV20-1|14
CSARDRRAGNTIYF
TGCAGTGCTAGAGATCGCAGGGCTGGAAACACCATATATTTT
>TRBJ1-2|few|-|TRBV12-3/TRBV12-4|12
CASSLGYYGYTF
TGTGCCAGCAGTTTAGGTTACTATGGCTACACCTTC
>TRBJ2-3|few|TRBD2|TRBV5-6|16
CASSPSGLAGTDTQYF
TGTGCCAGCAGCCCCTCGGGACTAGCGGGCACAGATACGCAGTATTTT
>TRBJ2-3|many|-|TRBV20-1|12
CSASKGVRAQYF
TGCAGTGCTAGTAAGGGAGTAAGAGCGCAGTATTTT
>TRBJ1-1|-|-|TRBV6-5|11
CASSSGVEAFF
TGTGCCAGCAGTTCGGGAGTTGAAGCTTTCTTT
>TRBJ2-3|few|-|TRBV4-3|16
CASSQEFRAEVDTQYF
TGCGCCAGCAGCCAAGAGTTCCGGGCAGAGGTAGATACGCAGTATTTT
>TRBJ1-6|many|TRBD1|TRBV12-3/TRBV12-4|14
CASTPGQGTSPLHF
TGTGCCAGCACTCCGGGACAGGGGACTTCACCCCTCCACTTT
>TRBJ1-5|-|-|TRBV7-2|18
CASSLGAYPLSMGQPQHF
TGTGCCAGCAGCCTGGGGGCGTATCCCCTATCGATGGGTCAGCCCCAGCATTTT
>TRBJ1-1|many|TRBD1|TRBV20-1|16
CSAAPPDRPDWGEAFF
TGCAGTGCCGCACCCCCGGACAGGCCGGATTGGGGTGAAGCTTTCTTT
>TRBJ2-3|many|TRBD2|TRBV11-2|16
CASSFSGGISTDTQYF
TGTGCCAGCAGCTTTTCCGGGGGGATTAGCACAGATACGCAGTATTTT
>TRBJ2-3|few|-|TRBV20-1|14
CSALRLDFQDTQYF
TGCAGTGCCCTACGGTTAGATTTTCAGGATACGCAGTATTTT
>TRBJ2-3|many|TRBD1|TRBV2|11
CASRDRDTQYF
TGTGCCAGCAGGGACAGGGATACGCAGTATTTT
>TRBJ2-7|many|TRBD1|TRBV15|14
CATSGGTGVYEQYF
TGTGCCACCAGCGGCGGGACAGGGGTGTACGAGCAGTACTTC
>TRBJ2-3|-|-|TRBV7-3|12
CASSLGMDTQYF
TGTGCCAGCAGCTTAGGGATGGATACGCAGTATTTT
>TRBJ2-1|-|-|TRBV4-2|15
CASSQVVGDSNEQFF
TGTGCCAGCAGCCAAGTAGTCGGAGACAGCAATGAGCAGTTCTTC
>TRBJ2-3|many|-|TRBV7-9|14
CASPLGLVPDTQYF
TGTGCCAGCCCTTTGGGGCTAGTCCCAGATACGCAGTATTTT
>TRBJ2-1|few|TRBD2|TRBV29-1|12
CSGGLEYGEQFF
TGCAGCGGGGGACTAGAGTACGGTGAGCAGTTCTTC
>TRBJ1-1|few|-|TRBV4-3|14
CASSQGQGVTEAFF
TGCGCCAGCAGCCAAGGGCAGGGAGTTACTGAAGCTTTCTTT
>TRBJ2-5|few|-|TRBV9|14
CASSVGRPIETQYF
TGTGCCAGCAGCGTAGGGCGTCCCATAGAGACCCAGTACTTC
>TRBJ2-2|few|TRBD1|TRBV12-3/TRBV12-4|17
CASSLRTGRSYTGELFF
TGTGCCAGCAGTTTAAGGACAGGGAGATCGTACACCGGGGAGCTGTTTTTT
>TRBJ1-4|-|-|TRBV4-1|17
CASSQDRTVATNEKLFF
TGCGCCAGCAGCCAAGATCGGACAGTTGCAACTAATGAAAAACTGTTTTTT
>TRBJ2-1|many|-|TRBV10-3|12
CAISGTYNEQFF
TGTGCCATCAGTGGGACCTACAATGAGCAGTTCTTC
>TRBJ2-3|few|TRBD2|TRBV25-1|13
CASSFGRGDTQYF
TGTGCCAGCAGTTTCGGGAGGGGAGATACGCAGTATTTT
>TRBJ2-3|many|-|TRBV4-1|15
CASSQGSLARDTQYF
TGCGCCAGCAGCCAAGGATCACTGGCACGTGATACGCAGTATTTT
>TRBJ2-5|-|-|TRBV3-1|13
CASTGRAQETQYF
TGTGCCAGCACAGGACGGGCACAAGAGACCCAGTACTTC
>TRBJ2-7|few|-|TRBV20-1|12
CSAPEGGHEQYF
TGCAGTGCTCCCGAGGGGGGCCACGAGCAGTACTTC
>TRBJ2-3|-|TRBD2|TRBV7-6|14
CASSLGSGADTQYF
TGTGCCAGCAGCTTAGGAAGCGGGGCAGATACGCAGTATTTT
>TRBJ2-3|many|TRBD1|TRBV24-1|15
CATSDSQGARDTQYF
TGTGCCACCAGTGATTCCCAGGGGGCCAGAGATACGCAGTATTTT
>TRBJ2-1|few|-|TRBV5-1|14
CASSLGLGRDEQFF
TGCGCCAGCAGCTTGGGTCTTGGGCGAGATGAGCAGTTCTTC
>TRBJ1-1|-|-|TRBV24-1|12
CATSSGNTEAFF
TGTGCCACCAGTTCAGGGAACACTGAAGCTTTCTTT
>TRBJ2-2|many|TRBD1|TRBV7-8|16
CASSRGQGAWTGELFF
TGTGCCAGCAGCCGGGGACAGGGGGCGTGGACCGGGGAGCTGTTTTTT
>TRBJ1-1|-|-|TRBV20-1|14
CSARPHPRGDEAFF
TGCAGTGCTAGACCCCACCCCCGCGGGGATGAAGCTTTCTTT
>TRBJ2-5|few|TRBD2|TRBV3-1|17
CASSRLSLTSGGGTQYF
TGTGCCAGCAGCCGCCTCTCTCTGACTAGCGGGGGTGGGACCCAGTACTTC
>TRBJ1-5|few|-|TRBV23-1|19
CASPCGGPGTSYSNQPQHF
TGCGCCAGCCCATGCGGGGGGCCAGGGACCTCTTATAGCAATCAGCCCCAGCATTTT
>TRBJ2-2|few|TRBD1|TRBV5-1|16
CASSSGTGNWPGELFF
TGCGCCAGCAGCTCCGGGACAGGGAATTGGCCCGGGGAGCTGTTTTTT
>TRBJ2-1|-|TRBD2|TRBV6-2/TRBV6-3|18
CASSYRAPRGLDRSEQFF
TGTGCCAGCAGTTACCGAGCCCCACGGGGACTAGATCGGAGTGAGCAGTTCTTC
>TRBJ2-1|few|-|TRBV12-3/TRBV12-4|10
CASSENEQFF
TGTGCCAGCAGTGAGAATGAGCAGTTCTTC
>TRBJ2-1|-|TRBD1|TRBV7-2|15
CASIAPGTAHNEQFF
TGTGCCAGCATCGCACCCGGGACAGCCCACAATGAGCAGTTCTTC
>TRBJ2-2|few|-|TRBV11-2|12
CACTRGDGELFF
TGTGCCTGCACTCGCGGGGACGGGGAGCTGTTTTTT
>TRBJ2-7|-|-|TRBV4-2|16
CASSQAEALFSYEQYF
TGTGCCAGCAGCCAAGCTGAGGCGCTGTTCTCCTACGAGCAGTACTTC
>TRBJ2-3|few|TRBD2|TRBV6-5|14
CASRPGLAADTQYF
TGTGCCAGCAGGCCGGGACTAGCGGCGGATACGCAGTATTTT
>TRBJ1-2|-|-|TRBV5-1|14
CASSLGDLNYGYTF
TGCGCCAGCAGCTTGGGGGACTTGAACTATGGCTACACCTTC
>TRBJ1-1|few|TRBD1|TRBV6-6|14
CASSYGTEQGGAFF
TGTGCCAGCAGTTACGGCACGGAGCAGGGGGGAGCTTTCTTT
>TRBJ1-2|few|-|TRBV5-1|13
CASSFGQIDGYTF
TGCGCCAGCAGCTTCGGACAGATCGACGGCTACACCTTC